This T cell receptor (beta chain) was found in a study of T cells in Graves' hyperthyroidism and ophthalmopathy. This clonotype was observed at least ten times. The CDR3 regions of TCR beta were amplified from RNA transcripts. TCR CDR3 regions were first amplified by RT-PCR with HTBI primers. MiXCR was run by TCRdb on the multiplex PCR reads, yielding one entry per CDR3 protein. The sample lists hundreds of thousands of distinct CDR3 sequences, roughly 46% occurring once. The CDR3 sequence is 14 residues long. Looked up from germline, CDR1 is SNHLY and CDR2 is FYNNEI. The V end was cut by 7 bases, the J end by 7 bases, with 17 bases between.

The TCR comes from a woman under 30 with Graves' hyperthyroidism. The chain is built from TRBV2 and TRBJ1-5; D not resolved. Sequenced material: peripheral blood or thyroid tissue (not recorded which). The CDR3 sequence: CASTSLSLGQPQHF. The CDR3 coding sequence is TGTGCCAGCACCAGCCTCTCCCTGGGACAGCCCCAGCATTTT.